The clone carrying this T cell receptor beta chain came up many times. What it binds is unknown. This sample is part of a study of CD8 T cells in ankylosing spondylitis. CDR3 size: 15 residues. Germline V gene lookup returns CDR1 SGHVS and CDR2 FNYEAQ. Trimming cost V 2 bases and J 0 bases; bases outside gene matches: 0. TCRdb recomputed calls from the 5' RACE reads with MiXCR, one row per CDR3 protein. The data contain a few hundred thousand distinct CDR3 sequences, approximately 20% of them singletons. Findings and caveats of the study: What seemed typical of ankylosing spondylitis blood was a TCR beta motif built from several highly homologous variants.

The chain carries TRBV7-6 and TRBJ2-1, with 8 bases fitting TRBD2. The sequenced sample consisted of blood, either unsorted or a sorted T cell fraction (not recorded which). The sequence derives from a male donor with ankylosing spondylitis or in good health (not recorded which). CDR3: CASSLLAGSYNEQFF. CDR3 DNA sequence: TGTGCCAGCAGCTTACTAGCGGGCTCCTACAATGAGCAGTTCTTC.